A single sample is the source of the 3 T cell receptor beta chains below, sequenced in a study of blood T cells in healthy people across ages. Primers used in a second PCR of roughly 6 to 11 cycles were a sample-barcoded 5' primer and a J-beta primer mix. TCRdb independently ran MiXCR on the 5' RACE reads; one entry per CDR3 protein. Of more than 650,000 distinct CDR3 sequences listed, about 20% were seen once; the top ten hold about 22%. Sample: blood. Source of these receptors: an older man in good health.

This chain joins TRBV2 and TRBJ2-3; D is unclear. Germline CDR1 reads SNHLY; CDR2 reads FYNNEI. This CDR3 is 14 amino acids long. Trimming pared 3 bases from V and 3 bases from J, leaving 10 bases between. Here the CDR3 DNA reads TGTGCCAGCAGTGATGGGGTTGTGACAGATACGCAGTATTTT. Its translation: CASSDGVVTDTQYF.

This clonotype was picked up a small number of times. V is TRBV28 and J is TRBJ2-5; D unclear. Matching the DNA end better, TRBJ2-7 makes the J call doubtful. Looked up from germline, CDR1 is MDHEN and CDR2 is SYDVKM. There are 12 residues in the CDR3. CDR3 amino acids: CASSFAEYEQYF. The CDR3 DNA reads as TGTGCCAGCAGTTTTGCAGAATACGAGCAGTACTTC.

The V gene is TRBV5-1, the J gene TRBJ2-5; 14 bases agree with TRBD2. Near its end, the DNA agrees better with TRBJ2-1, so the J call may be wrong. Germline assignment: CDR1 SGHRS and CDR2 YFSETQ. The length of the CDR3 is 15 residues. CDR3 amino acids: CASSIGTSGSNEQFF. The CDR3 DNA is TGCGCCAGCAGCATAGGGACTAGCGGGAGTAATGAGCAGTTCTTC.